This TCR beta chain was identified during a study of T cell responses to AZD1222 COVID-19 vaccine. Remarks on this clone: Antigen specificity is unknown.

Germline CDR1 is MNHEY and CDR2 is SMNVEV (reference sequence). This CDR3 comprises 15 residues. V was clipped by 0 bases and J by 3 bases; unmatched bases: 2. General study findings and limits: Following two doses of AZD1222, Spike-specific TCR breadth and depth rose.

The repertoire was sequenced with immunoSEQ multiplex PCR; TCRdb's copy has only in-frame clones and lacks some. The sample records 120,000 or so clones, 85% to 90% being singletons. This material consisted of peripheral blood, taken 28 days after the second AZD1222 dose. The receptor was derived from an adult who received the AZD1222 COVID-19 vaccine. The chain couples TRBV27 to TRBJ1-5, with TRBD1 matching 7 bases. The CDR3 sequence is CASSLSGGNNQPQHF. In DNA, the CDR3 is TGTGCCAGCAGTTTATCAGGGGGCAACAATCAGCCCCAGCATTTT.